Listed below are T cell receptor beta chains from one sample, sequenced in a study of CD8 T cells in Susac syndrome. TCRdb redid the calling of the immunoSEQ multiplex PCR reads with MiXCR, one entry per CDR3 protein. Of 95,000 to 150,000 distinct CDR3 sequences listed, 96% are singletons. The specimen was CD4+ T cells from PBMCs. Receptors were obtained from a human donor with Susac syndrome. Each CDR3 is given with its conserved first and last residue. The order of the fields is D gene, V gene, clone size, J gene, CDR3 protein, CDR3 DNA. D genes are given only for firm matches. Size values are once, few and many counts, or a class for expanded clones, and some rows have none.

TRBD1	TRBV29-1	.	TRBJ1-5	CSVKQTGSNQPQHF	TGCAGCGTTAAACAGACAGGGAGCAATCAGCCCCAGCATTTT
.	TRBV28	.	TRBJ2-1	CASSSVLGRDSYNEQFF	TGTGCCAGCAGTTCGGTGCTAGGGCGGGACTCCTACAATGAGCAGTTCTTC
TRBD1	TRBV29-1	.	TRBJ2-3	CSVVRQGAPTDTQYF	TGCAGCGTTGTACGACAGGGGGCGCCGACAGATACGCAGTATTTT
.	TRBV24-1	.	TRBJ2-1	CATSDGSGKDNEQFF	TGTGCCACCAGTGACGGGTCGGGAAAGGACAATGAGCAGTTCTTC
.	TRBV30	.	TRBJ2-1	CARGSSGFNEQFF	TGTGCCCGCGGCTCGAGCGGATTCAATGAGCAGTTCTTC
.	TRBV19	.	TRBJ1-5	CASSRTYQPQHF	TGTGCCAGTAGCCGGACGTACCAGCCCCAGCATTTT
TRBD1	TRBV7-8	.	TRBJ1-5	CASSLRGGAGTGNQPQHF	TGTGCCAGCAGCTTAAGGGGTGGGGCCGGGACAGGGAATCAGCCCCAGCATTTT
TRBD1	TRBV4-1	.	TRBJ2-1	CASSQAPTGTGYNEQFF	TGCGCCAGCAGCCAAGCCCCGACCGGGACAGGGTACAATGAGCAGTTCTTC
TRBD1	TRBV3-1	once	TRBJ2-7	CASSAVGTVTYEQYF	TGTGCCAGCAGTGCCGTGGGGACAGTAACCTACGAGCAGTACTTC
TRBD2	TRBV12-5	once	TRBJ2-5	CASASPGTSMPQYF	TGTGCTAGTGCTTCCCCTGGGACTAGCATGCCCCAGTACTTC
TRBD1	TRBV29-1	.	TRBJ1-2	CSVGGQAGNYGYTF	TGCAGCGTTGGCGGACAGGCAGGCAACTATGGCTACACCTTC
.	TRBV24-1	.	TRBJ1-5	CATSDTGSNQPQHF	TGTGCCACCAGTGATACTGGTAGCAATCAGCCCCAGCATTTT
.	TRBV11-1	once	TRBJ2-2	CASSLGINTGELFF	TGTGCCAGCAGCCTCGGGATTAACACCGGGGAGCTGTTTTTT
.	TRBV20-1	.	TRBJ2-3	CSAGLGMADTQYF	TGCAGTGCCGGGCTAGGGATGGCAGATACGCAGTATTTT
TRBD2	TRBV24-1	.	TRBJ2-5	CATSDSGLAGTETQYF	TGTGCCACCAGTGATTCCGGACTAGCGGGAACAGAGACCCAGTACTTC
TRBD1	TRBV18	.	TRBJ2-5	CASSPRTGGEETQYF	TGTGCCAGCTCACCACGGACAGGGGGAGAAGAGACCCAGTACTTC
.	TRBV7-2	.	TRBJ1-1	CASSLDGGVLNTEAFF	TGTGCCAGCAGCTTAGACGGGGGGGTCCTGAACACTGAAGCTTTCTTT
TRBD2	TRBV5-4	.	TRBJ2-5	CASSPTSGPTGETQYF	TGTGCCAGCAGCCCGACTAGCGGGCCGACGGGGGAGACCCAGTACTTC
TRBD1	TRBV6-2/TRBV6-3	.	TRBJ2-4	CASSPQGTGKNIQYF	TGTGCCAGCAGTCCACAAGGGACAGGAAAAAACATTCAGTACTTC
TRBD1	TRBV12-3/TRBV12-4	.	TRBJ2-7	CASSWTGGEQYF	TGTGCCAGCAGTTGGACAGGGGGCGAGCAGTACTTC
TRBD1	TRBV7-3	.	TRBJ2-6	CASSRPGTGSGANVLTF	TGTGCCAGCAGCCGTCCCGGGACAGGGAGCGGGGCCAACGTCCTGACTTTC
.	TRBV6-5	.	TRBJ2-5	CASSQARSETQYF	TGTGCCAGCAGCCAGGCTCGATCGGAGACCCAGTACTTC
.	TRBV9	once	TRBJ1-2	CASSSRDIYGYTF	TGTGCCAGCAGCTCTCGGGACATCTATGGCTACACCTTC
.	TRBV5-1	.	TRBJ2-5	CASSLGSGQETQYF	TGCGCCAGCAGCTTGGGGAGCGGGCAAGAGACCCAGTACTTC
.	TRBV7-6	.	TRBJ2-5	CASSPEPGQETQYF	TGTGCCAGCAGCCCCGAACCGGGTCAAGAGACCCAGTACTTC
TRBD2	TRBV18	.	TRBJ2-7	CASSPVTSGRNEQYF	TGTGCCAGCTCACCAGTAACTAGCGGGAGAAACGAGCAGTACTTC
TRBD1	TRBV12-3/TRBV12-4	.	TRBJ1-1	CASSRTGGEAFF	TGTGCCAGCAGCCGAACAGGGGGAGAAGCTTTCTTT
.	TRBV20-1	.	TRBJ2-5	CSAFPPGRGETQYF	TGCAGTGCTTTCCCCCCGGGGAGAGGAGAGACCCAGTACTTC
.	TRBV9	.	TRBJ2-2	CASSVAGMNTGELFF	TGTGCCAGCAGCGTTGCGGGCATGAACACCGGGGAGCTGTTTTTT
TRBD2	TRBV7-2	.	TRBJ2-5	CASSLLRTSGRAHLDF	TGTGCCAGCAGCCTCCTCCGGACTAGCGGGAGGGCACACTTGGACTTC
TRBD2	TRBV3-1	.	TRBJ2-1	CASSHSGNYNEQFF	TGTGCCAGCAGCCATAGCGGGAATTACAATGAGCAGTTCTTC
TRBD1	TRBV5-1	.	TRBJ2-2	CASRAGTENTGELFF	TGCGCCAGCAGGGCCGGGACAGAGAACACCGGGGAGCTGTTTTTT
.	TRBV24-1	.	TRBJ2-3	CATSDLGREDTQYF	TGTGCCACCAGTGATTTAGGCAGGGAGGATACGCAGTATTTT
TRBD1	TRBV9	.	TRBJ1-1	CASSVMGQPFSEAFF	TGTGCCAGCAGCGTAATGGGACAGCCCTTTAGTGAAGCTTTCTTT
.	TRBV29-1	.	TRBJ2-5	CSVEEVVGIQETQYF	TGCAGCGTTGAAGAAGTGGTCGGGATACAAGAGACCCAGTACTTC
TRBD2	TRBV12-3/TRBV12-4	.	TRBJ2-7	CASSALAGNSYEQYF	TGTGCCAGCAGTGCGCTAGCGGGAAACTCCTACGAGCAGTACTTC
TRBD1	TRBV4-3	.	TRBJ2-5	CASSTNRGKTQYF	TGCGCCAGCAGCACCAACAGGGGAAAGACCCAGTACTTC
TRBD2	TRBV20-1	.	TRBJ2-4	CSARGAGTSYIQYF	TGCAGTGCTAGAGGGGCCGGGACTAGCTACATTCAGTACTTC
TRBD1	TRBV19	.	TRBJ2-2	CASRTGSANTGELFF	TGTGCCAGCCGGACAGGGAGCGCGAACACCGGGGAGCTGTTTTTT
.	TRBV20-1	.	TRBJ1-4	CSASGTDATNEKLFF	TGCAGTGCTTCCGGGACGGATGCAACTAATGAAAAACTGTTTTTT
TRBD2	TRBV2	.	TRBJ2-3	CASRGLAGGQREPQYF	TGTGCCAGCAGAGGGCTAGCGGGAGGGCAAAGAGAGCCGCAGTATTTT
.	TRBV20-1	.	TRBJ1-1	CSARGDSGAFF	TGCAGTGCTAGGGGCGACAGTGGGGCTTTCTTT
.	TRBV20-1	.	TRBJ2-7	CSARGDFYEQYF	TGCAGTGCTAGGGGGGACTTTTACGAGCAGTACTTC
.	TRBV11-1	.	TRBJ2-1	CASSLAGTAGDNEQFF	TGTGCCAGCAGCTTAGCTGGGACAGCGGGGGACAATGAGCAGTTCTTC
.	TRBV20-1	once	TRBJ1-1	CSANSGTPTGAFF	TGCAGTGCCAATTCCGGGACTCCCACCGGAGCTTTCTTT